Below are 20 T cell receptor beta chains sequenced from a single sample in a study of blood T cell repertoires in COVID-19. The data were produced by immunoSEQ multiplex PCR, yet TCRdb's version contains in-frame clones alone and is incomplete. The data contain some 100,000 clones, approximately 86% of them singletons. Sequenced input: peripheral blood. The receptors here all came from a woman aged 55-69 years with acute or convalescent COVID-19.

V and J are TRBV4-1 and TRBJ2-1; 11 nucleotides align to TRBD2. Germline V CDR1 and CDR2: MGHRA, YSYEKL. With V trimmed by 3 bases and J by 9 bases, 16 bases remained unmatched. This CDR3 spans 18 amino acids. DNA of the CDR3: TGCGCCAGCAGCCACTCTCCTGGCACTAGCGGGAGAAGTAGTGAGCAGTTCTTC. Residues: CASSHSPGTSGRSSEQFF.

This chain joins TRBV6-5 and TRBJ1-4; D remains ambiguous. The CDR3 runs to 15 residues. CDR1 and CDR2 from the germline V gene are MNHEY and SVGAGI. V gave up 1 base and J gave up 5 bases, with 11 bases separating them. CDR3 coding DNA: TGTGCCAGCAGTTACTTAAACGGGAGAAATGAAAAACTGTTTTTT. This gives the protein CASSYLNGRNEKLFF.

The V and J genes are TRBV2 and TRBJ2-2, with D hard to call. The CDR3 consists of 15 residues. The germline V gene encodes CDR1 SNHLY and CDR2 FYNNEI. Deletions cut 1 base from V and 4 bases from J, with 10 bases between. The CDR3 region is CASSEGLSATGELFF. DNA of the CDR3: TGTGCCAGCAGTGAAGGGCTTTCCGCCACCGGGGAGCTGTTTTTT.

This chain joins TRBV28 and TRBJ2-7, with 10 bases matching TRBD1. The CDR3 totals 16 residues. CDR1 and CDR2 from the germline V gene are MDHEN and SYDVKM. V lost 2 bases and J lost 6; bases outside the gene matches: 10. The CDR3 DNA follows: TGTGCCAGCAGTTTAAACGCCGGGACAGGGGTCGGCGAGCAGTACGTC. Protein product: CASSLNAGTGVGEQYV.

The CDR3 sequence is CASIPGSGGAYNEQFF. In DNA form, the CDR3 reads TGTGCCAGCATCCCTGGGTCCGGGGGGGCCTACAATGAGCAGTTCTTC. The chain couples TRBV9 to TRBJ2-1; 8 nucleotides line up with TRBD2. The trim removed 6 bases at V and 2 bases at J, leaving 10 bases unmatched. Germline CDR1 SGDLS, CDR2 YYNGEE. The CDR3 covers 16 residues.

Concerning this clone: An end of the junction differs from the germline gene, which may be a read error. The genes are TRBV7-7 and TRBJ1-1; possibly TRBD1 for D (6 bases). The CDR3 consists of 15 residues. Looked up from germline, CDR1 is SSHAT and CDR2 is FNYEAQ (reference sequence). DNA of the CDR3: TGTGCTAGCAGCCCCCACCAACAGGGTATTGATGAAGCTTTCTTT. Translation gives CASSPHQQGIDEAFF.

This clone was seen a few times. V usage is TRBV28 and J usage is TRBJ2-1; 9 nucleotides match TRBD2. V lost 2 bases, J lost 2 bases, and 10 bases stayed unmatched. This CDR3 region has 18 residues. Germline V gives CDR1 MDHEN, CDR2 SYDVKM. The CDR3 spells CASSLSLLAGIPYNEQFF. The CDR3 DNA reads TGTGCCAGCAGTTTAAGTTTGCTAGCGGGAATTCCCTACAATGAGCAGTTCTTC. The whole variable domain, remainder taken from reference TRBV28 and TRBJ2-1, is DVKVTQSSRYLVKRTGEKVFLECVQDMDHENMFWYRQDPGLGLRLIYFSYDVKMKEKGDIPEGYSVSREKKERFSLILESASTNQTSMYLCASSLSLLAGIPYNEQFFGPGTRLTVL.

This clone was found a few times. This rearrangement joins TRBV19 to TRBJ2-1, with TRBD1 as a possible D gene (6 bases). V lost 4 bases and J lost 4, with 23 bases in between. The CDR3 is made up of 18 amino acids. The germline V gene encodes CDR1 LNHDA and CDR2 SQIVND (reference sequence). CDR3 sequence: CASSRSQGLIRGYNEQFF. CDR3 coding DNA: TGTGCCAGTAGTAGATCACAGGGTCTAATTCGGGGTTACAATGAGCAGTTCTTC. The whole variable domain, filled in from reference TRBV19 and TRBJ2-1, reads DGGITQSPKYLFRKEGQNVTLSCEQNLNHDAMYWYRQDPGQGLRLIYYSQIVNDFQKGDIAEGYSVSREKKESFPLTVTSAQKNPTAFYLCASSRSQGLIRGYNEQFFGPGTRLTVL.

The chain couples TRBV19 to TRBJ1-1; no reliable D call. The CDR3 loop spans 12 amino acids. V was pared by 6 bases and J by 5 bases, with 10 bases between. Germline CDR1 LNHDA, CDR2 SQIVND (reference sequence). CDR3 sequence (DNA): TGTGCCAGTAGGCTCGGAGCTACTGAAGCTTTCTTT. This encodes CASRLGATEAFF.

This chain links TRBV19 with TRBJ2-2; unclear D gene. The CDR3 has 13 amino acids. Trimming took off 7 bases at V and 1 base at J, with 7 bases between the two ends. Germline V CDR1 and CDR2: LNHDA, SQIVND (reference sequence). The CDR3 nucleotides are TGTGCCAGTATCCTCTGGAACACCGGGGAGCTGTTTTTT. Translating it yields CASILWNTGELFF.

The V call is TRBV19, the J call TRBJ1-1; 7 bases line up with TRBD1. The CDR3 has 13 amino acids. Germline CDR1 LNHDA, CDR2 SQIVND (reference sequence). The trim removed 6 bases at V and 2 bases at J, leaving 3 bases unmatched. The CDR3 here is CASSGQVNTEAFF. The CDR3 region has the DNA TGTGCCAGTAGCGGACAGGTCAACACTGAAGCTTTCTTT.

The V and J genes are TRBV12-5 and TRBJ2-1, with TRBD2 identical over 13 bases. V shed 4 bases, J shed 5 bases, and the junction held 11 bases outside the gene matches. CDR1 is LGHNT, CDR2 FRNRAP, per germline. CDR3 length: 18 residues. DNA of the CDR3: TGTGCTAGTGGTTCATCAGTACCGGGACTAGCGGGGAACAATGAGCAGTTCTTC. It codes for CASGSSVPGLAGNNEQFF.

The chain joins TRBV6-4 to TRBJ1-2; D possibly corresponds to TRBD1 (6 bases). This CDR3 spans 11 amino acids. V dropped 2 bases and J dropped 8 bases, with 6 bases sitting between them. Germline V CDR1 and CDR2: MRHNA, SNTAGT. CDR3 loop: CASSDGGGYTF. CDR3 DNA: TGTGCCAGCAGTGACGGGGGCGGCTACACCTTC.

The CDR3 coding sequence is TGTGCCAGCATCCGGACTGGGAGCTCTGGGGCCAACGTCCTGACTTTC. Translated: CASIRTGSSGANVLTF. The J gene is TRBJ2-6, the V gene TRBV7-8; maybe TRBD2 (5 bases). The CDR3 extends over 16 amino acids. The V gene's germline CDR1 is SGHVS and CDR2 FQNEAQ. V lost 7 bases to trimming and J lost 0 bases, with 13 bases between them.

The rearrangement uses TRBV9 and TRBJ1-1; 10 bases agree with TRBD1. V shed 2 bases and J 7 bases; nucleotides not matched to a gene: 8. This CDR3 has 15 amino acids. Germline V lookup: CDR1 SGDLS, CDR2 YYNGEE. The CDR3: CASSVSGQGSFEAFF. CDR3 bases: TGTGCCAGCAGCGTCTCGGGACAGGGGAGTTTTGAAGCTTTCTTT.

The chain uses TRBV4-1 and TRBJ2-7; 13 bases match TRBD2. V lost 3 bases to trimming and J lost 2 bases; unmatched junction nucleotides: 4. This CDR3 contains 16 residues. CDR1 is MGHRA and CDR2 is YSYEKL in the germline V gene. CDR3 protein: CASSQGTSGRAYEQYF. The CDR3 coding sequence is TGCGCCAGCAGCCAGGGAACTAGCGGGAGGGCCTACGAGCAGTACTTC.

The rearrangement uses TRBV7-9 and TRBJ1-2, with 7 bases lining up with TRBD1. The V segment lost 2 bases and the J segment 8 bases; nucleotides outside the gene matches: 5. Germline V gene sequence: CDR1 SEHNR, CDR2 FQNEAQ (reference sequence). This CDR3 is 13 amino acids long. CDR3 sequence (DNA): TGTGCCAGCAGCTTAAATCAACAGGGGGGCTACACCTTC. It codes for CASSLNQQGGYTF.

The chain is built from TRBV4-1 and TRBJ2-3; D is possibly TRBD1 (5 bases). This CDR3 is built from 15 residues. From germline, CDR1 is MGHRA and CDR2 YSYEKL. Trimming stripped 5 bases from V and 0 bases from J, with 12 bases between. Written as DNA, the CDR3 is TGCGCCAGCAGCTCCACAGGACCTAGCACAGATACGCAGTATTTT. It yields the protein CASSSTGPSTDTQYF.

V and J are TRBV7-2 and TRBJ2-1; TRBD2 aligns across 7 bases. Germline CDR1 SGHTA, CDR2 FQGNSA. V lost 5 bases, J lost 5 bases, and 12 bases stayed unmatched. This CDR3 contains 16 residues. This CDR3 is CASSTRRGGIDNEQFF. The CDR3 bases are TGTGCCAGCAGCACGCGCCGGGGAGGGATAGACAATGAGCAGTTCTTC.

This clone was counted only a few times. The chain uses TRBV5-1 and TRBJ1-1; 10 nucleotides agree with TRBD1. Germline V gene data show CDR1 as SGHRS and CDR2 as YFSETQ. The CDR3 length is 14 residues. Trimming took 4 bases from V and 5 from J; bases not matched to a gene: 5. The DNA for the CDR3 is TGCGCCAGCAGCAAGACAGGGGGCGAGACTGAAGCTTTCTTT. It yields the protein CASSKTGGETEAFF.